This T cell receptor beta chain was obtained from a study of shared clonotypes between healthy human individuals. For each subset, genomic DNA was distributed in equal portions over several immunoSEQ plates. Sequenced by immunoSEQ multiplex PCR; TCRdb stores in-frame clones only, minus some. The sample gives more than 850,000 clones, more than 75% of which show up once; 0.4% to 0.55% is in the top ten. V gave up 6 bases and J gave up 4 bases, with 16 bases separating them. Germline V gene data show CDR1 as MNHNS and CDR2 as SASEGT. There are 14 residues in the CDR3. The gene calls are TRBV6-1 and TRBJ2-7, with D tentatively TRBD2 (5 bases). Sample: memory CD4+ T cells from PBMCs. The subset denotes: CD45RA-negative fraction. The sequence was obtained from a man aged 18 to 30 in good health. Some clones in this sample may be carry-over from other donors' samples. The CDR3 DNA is TGTGCCAGCAGGGAGATTTGGAGGAGTTACGAGCAGTACTTC. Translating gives CASREIWRSYEQYF.